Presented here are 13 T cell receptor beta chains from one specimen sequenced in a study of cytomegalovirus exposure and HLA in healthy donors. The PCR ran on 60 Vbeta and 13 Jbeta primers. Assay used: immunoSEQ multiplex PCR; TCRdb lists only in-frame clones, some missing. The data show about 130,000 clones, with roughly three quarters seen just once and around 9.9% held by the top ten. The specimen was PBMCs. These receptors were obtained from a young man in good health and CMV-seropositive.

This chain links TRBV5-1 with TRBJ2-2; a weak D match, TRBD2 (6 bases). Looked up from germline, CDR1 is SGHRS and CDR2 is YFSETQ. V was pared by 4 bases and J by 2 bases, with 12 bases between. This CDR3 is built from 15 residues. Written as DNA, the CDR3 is TGCGCCAGCAGCATCGGGACTCAAAACACCGGGGAGCTGTTTTTT. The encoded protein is CASSIGTQNTGELFF.

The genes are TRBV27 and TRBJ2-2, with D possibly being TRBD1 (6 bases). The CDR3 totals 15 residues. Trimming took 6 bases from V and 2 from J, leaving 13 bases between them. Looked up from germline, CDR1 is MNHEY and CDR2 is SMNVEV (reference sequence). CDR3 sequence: CASRTGQTNTGELFF. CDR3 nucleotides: TGTGCCAGCAGGACAGGACAGACAAACACCGGGGAGCTGTTTTTT.

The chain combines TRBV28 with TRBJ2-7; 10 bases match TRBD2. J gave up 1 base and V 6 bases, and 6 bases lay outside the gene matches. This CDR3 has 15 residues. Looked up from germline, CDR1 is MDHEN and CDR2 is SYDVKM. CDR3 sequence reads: CASSSRTSGSYEQYF. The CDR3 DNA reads TGTGCCAGCAGCTCTCGGACTAGCGGATCCTACGAGCAGTACTTC.

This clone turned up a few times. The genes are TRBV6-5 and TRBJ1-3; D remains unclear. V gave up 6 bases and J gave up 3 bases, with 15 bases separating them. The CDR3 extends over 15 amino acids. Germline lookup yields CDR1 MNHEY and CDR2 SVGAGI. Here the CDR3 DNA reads TGTGCCAGCAGGGCCGGCCGACTCGGTGGAAACACCATATATTTT. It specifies CASRAGRLGGNTIYF.

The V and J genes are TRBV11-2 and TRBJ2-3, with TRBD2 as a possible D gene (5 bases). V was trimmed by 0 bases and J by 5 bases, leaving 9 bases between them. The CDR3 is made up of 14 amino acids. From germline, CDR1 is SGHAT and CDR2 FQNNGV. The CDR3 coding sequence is TGTGCCAGCAGCTTAGAGTCTCGGGGAGATACGCAGTATTTT. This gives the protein CASSLESRGDTQYF.

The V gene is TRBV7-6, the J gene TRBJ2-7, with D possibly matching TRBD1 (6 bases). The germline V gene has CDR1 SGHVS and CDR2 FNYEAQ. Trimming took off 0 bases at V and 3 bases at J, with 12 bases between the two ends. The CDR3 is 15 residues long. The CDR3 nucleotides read TGTGCCAGCAGCTTAGCTGACAGGTCACTCTACGAGCAGTACTTC. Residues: CASSLADRSLYEQYF.

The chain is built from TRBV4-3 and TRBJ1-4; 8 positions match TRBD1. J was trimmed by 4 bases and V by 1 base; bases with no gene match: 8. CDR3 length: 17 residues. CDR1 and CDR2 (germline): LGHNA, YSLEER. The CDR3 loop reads CASSQAAGGGSNEKLFF. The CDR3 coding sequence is TGCGCCAGCAGCCAAGCCGCAGGGGGCGGGAGTAATGAAAAACTGTTTTTT.

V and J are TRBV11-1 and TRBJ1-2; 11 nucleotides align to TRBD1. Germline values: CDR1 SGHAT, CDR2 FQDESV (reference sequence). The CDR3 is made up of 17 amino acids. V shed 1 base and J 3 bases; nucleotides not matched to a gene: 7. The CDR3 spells CASSLGAGQGADYGYTF. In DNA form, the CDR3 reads TGTGCCAGCAGCTTAGGGGCCGGACAGGGGGCCGACTATGGCTACACCTTC.

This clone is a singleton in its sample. The CDR3 protein is CASSLEGDGYGYTF. CDR3 bases: TGCGCCAGCAGCTTGGAGGGGGACGGCTATGGCTACACCTTC. The chain combines TRBV5-1 with TRBJ1-2; the D gene is possibly TRBD1 (6 bases). Per germline, CDR1 SGHRS and CDR2 YFSETQ. With 0 bases removed from V and 4 bases from J, the gap between germline ends came to 10 bases. The CDR3 has 14 residues.

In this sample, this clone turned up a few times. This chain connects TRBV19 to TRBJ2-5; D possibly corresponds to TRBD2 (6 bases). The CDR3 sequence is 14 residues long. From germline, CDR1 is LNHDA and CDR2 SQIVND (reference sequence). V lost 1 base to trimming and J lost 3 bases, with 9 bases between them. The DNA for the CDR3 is TGTGCCAGTAGTATAGGGGGCGGGGAAGAGACCCAGTACTTC. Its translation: CASSIGGGEETQYF. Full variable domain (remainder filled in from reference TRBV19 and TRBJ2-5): DGGITQSPKYLFRKEGQNVTLSCEQNLNHDAMYWYRQDPGQGLRLIYYSQIVNDFQKGDIAEGYSVSREKKESFPLTVTSAQKNPTAFYLCASSIGGGEETQYFGPGTRLLVL.

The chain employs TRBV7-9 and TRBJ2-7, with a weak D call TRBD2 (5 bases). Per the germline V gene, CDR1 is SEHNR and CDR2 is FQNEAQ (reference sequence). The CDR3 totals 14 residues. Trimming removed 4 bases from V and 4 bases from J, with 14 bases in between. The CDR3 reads CASSSPPWEYEQYF. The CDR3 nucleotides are TGTGCCAGCAGCTCCCCCCCGTGGGAGTACGAGCAGTACTTC.

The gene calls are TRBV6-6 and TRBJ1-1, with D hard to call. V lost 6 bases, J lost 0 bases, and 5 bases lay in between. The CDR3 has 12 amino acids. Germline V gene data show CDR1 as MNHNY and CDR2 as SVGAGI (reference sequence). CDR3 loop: CASSHLNTEAFF. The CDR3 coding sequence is TGTGCCAGCAGCCATTTGAACACTGAAGCTTTCTTT.

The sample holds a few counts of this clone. The CDR3 loop is CATSSTGGFYGYTF. The CDR3, as DNA: TGTGCCACCAGCAGCACAGGGGGCTTCTATGGCTACACCTTC. The chain joins TRBV15 to TRBJ1-2, with TRBD1 matching 9 bases. V shed 3 bases, J shed 4 bases, and the junction held 3 bases outside the gene matches. Germline V lookup: CDR1 LNHNV, CDR2 YYDKDF (reference sequence). The CDR3 loop spans 14 amino acids.